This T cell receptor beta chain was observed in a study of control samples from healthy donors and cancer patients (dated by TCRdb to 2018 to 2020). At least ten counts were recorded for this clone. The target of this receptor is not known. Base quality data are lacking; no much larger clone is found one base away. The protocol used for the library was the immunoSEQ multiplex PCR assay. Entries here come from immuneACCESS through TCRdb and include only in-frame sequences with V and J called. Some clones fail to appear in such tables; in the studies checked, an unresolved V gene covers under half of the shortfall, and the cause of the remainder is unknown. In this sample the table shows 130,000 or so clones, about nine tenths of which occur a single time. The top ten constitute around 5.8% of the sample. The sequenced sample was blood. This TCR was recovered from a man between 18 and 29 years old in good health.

The CDR3 here reads CSASRAPGQGGGYTF. The nucleotide sequence reads TGCAGTGCTAGTAGGGCCCCGGGACAGGGGGGAGGCTACACCTTC. This chain joins TRBV20-1 to TRBJ1-2; TRBD1 aligns with 11 central bases. The germline V gene (reference sequence) yields DFQATT for CDR1 and SNEGSKA for CDR2. V loses 3 bases at its end and J loses 8 bases; junction bases beyond the gene matches: 11. The CDR3 holds 15 amino acids from the cysteine to the phenylalanine. Just CDR3 DNA is preserved here, 45 bases in frame from base 1.